This T cell receptor (beta chain) was recovered during a study of T cell clones after liver transplantation. For the study at large: A pre-transplant mixed lymphocyte reaction with TCRbeta sequencing defined graft-donor-reactive clones followed in post-transplant blood. Without induction therapy, subjects received standard immunosuppression until 12-24 months post-transplant.

Libraries were prepared by immunoSEQ multiplex PCR; TCRdb keeps only in-frame clonotypes and omits some of them. The sample records around 70,000 clones, around 93% being singletons. This CDR3 has 17 residues. J was trimmed by 4 bases and V by 0 bases; bases with no gene match: 7. In germline, CDR1 is SGHKS, CDR2 YYEKEE (reference sequence). The chain carries TRBV5-5 and TRBJ2-6; 7 bases are a match to TRBD2. The sample was CD4+ T cells from blood, taken approximately 25 months after liver transplant. This receptor was obtained from a human patient who received a liver transplant. Some of the T cells may derive from the graft donor. CDR3 bases: TGTGCCAGCAGCTTGGTCGGGAGGCTTGGCGGGGCCAACGTCCTGACTTTC. It encodes CASSLVGRLGGANVLTF.